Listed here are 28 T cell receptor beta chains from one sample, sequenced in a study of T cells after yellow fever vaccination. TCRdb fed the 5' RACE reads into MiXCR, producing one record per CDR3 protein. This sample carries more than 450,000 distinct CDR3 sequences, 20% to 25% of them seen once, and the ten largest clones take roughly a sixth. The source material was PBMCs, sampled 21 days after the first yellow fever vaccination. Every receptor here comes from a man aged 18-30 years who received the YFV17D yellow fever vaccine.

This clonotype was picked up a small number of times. CDR3 sequence reads: CASRSGLSTDTQYF. The CDR3, as DNA: TGTGCCAGCAGGTCGGGCCTTAGCACAGATACGCAGTATTTT. The chain employs TRBV12-3 or TRBV12-4 and TRBJ2-3; no clear D. The CDR3 covers 14 residues. V lost 6 bases and J lost 0, with 10 bases in between.

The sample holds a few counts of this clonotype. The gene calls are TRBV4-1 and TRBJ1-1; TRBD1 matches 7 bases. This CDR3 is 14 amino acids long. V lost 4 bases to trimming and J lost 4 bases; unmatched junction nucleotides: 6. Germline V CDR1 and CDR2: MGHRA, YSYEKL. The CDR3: CASSRRDRGTEAFF. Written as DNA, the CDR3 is TGCGCCAGCAGCCGGCGGGACAGAGGCACTGAAGCTTTCTTT.

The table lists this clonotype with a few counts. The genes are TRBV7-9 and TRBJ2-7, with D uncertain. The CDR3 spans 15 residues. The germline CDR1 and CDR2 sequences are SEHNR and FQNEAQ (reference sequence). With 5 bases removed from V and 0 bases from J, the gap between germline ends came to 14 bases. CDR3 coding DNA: TGTGCCAGCAGCGTAGTGGGTCGGAGCTCCTACGAGCAGTACTTC. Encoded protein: CASSVVGRSSYEQYF.

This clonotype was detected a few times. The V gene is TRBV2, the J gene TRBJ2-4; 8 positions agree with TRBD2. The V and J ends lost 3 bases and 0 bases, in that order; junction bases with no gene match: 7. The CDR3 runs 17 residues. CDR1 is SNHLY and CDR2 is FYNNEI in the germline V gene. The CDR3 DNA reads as TGTGCCAGCAGTGATTTAAGCGGGGGTGTAGCCAAAAACATTCAGTACTTC. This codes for CASSDLSGGVAKNIQYF.

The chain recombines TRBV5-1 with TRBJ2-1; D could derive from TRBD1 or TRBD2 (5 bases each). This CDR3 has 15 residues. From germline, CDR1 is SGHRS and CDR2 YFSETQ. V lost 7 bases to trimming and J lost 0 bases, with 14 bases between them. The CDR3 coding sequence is TGCGCCAGCGCAGTCGGGGCCAGCTCCTACAATGAGCAGTTCTTC. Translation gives CASAVGASSYNEQFF. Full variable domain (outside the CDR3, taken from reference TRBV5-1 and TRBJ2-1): KAGVTQTPRYLIKTRGQQVTLSCSPISGHRSVSWYQQTPGQGLQFLFEYFSETQRNKGNFPGRFSGRQFSNSRSEMNVSTLELGDSALYLCASAVGASSYNEQFFGPGTRLTVL.

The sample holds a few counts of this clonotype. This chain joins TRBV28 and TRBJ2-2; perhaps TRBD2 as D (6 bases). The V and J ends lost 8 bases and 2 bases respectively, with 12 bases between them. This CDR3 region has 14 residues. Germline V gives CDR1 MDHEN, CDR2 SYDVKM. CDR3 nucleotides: TGTGCCAGCCGACGGGACTTAAACACCGGGGAGCTGTTTTTT. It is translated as CASRRDLNTGELFF.

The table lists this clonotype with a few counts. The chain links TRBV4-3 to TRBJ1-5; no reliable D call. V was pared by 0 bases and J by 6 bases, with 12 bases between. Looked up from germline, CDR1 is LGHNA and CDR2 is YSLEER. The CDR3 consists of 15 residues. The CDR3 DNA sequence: TGCGCCAGCAGCCAAGAACCCACAGACTCTCAGCCCCAGCATTTT. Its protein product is CASSQEPTDSQPQHF.

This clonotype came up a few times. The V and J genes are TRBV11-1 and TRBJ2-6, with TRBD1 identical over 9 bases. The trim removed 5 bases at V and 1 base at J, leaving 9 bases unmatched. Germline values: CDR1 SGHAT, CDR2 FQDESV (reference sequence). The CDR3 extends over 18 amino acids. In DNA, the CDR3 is TGTGCCAGCAGCGGGAGGGACAGGGAAGGGTCTGGGGCCAACGTCCTGACTTTC. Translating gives CASSGRDREGSGANVLTF.

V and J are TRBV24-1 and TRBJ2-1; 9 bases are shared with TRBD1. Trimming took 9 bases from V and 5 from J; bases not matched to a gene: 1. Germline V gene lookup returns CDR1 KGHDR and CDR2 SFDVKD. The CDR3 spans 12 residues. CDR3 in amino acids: CATRDRDNEQFF. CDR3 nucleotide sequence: TGTGCCACCCGGGACAGGGACAATGAGCAGTTCTTC.

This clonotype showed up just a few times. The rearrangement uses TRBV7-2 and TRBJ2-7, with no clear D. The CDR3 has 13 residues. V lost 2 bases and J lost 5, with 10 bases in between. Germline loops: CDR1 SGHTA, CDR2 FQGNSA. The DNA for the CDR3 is TGTGCCAGCAGCTTACCCCCTGTCCACGAGCAGTACTTC. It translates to CASSLPPVHEQYF.

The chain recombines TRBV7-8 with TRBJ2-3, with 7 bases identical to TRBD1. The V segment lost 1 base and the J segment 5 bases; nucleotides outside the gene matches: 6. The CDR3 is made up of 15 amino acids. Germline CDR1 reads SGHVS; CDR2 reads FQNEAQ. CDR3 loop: CASSLGGQTKDTQYF. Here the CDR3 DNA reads TGTGCCAGCAGCTTAGGGGGACAGACCAAAGATACGCAGTATTTT.

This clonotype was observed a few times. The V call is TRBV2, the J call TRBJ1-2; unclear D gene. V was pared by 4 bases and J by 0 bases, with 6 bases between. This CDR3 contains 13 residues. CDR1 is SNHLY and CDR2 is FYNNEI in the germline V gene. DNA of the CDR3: TGTGCCAGCAGTGGGCAGGCTAACTATGGCTACACCTTC. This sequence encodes CASSGQANYGYTF. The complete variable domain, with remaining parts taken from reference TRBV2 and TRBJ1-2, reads EPEVTQTPSHQVTQMGQEVILRCVPISNHLYFYWYRQILGQKVEFLVSFYNNEISEKSEIFDDQFSVERPDGSNFTLKIRSTKLEDSAMYFCASSGQANYGYTFGSGTRLTVV.

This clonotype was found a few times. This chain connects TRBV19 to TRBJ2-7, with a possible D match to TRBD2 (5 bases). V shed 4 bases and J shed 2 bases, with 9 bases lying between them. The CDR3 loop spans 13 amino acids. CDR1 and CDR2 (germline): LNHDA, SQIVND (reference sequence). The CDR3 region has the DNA TGTGCCAGTAGTACCCACGGGGCCTACGAGCAGTACTTC. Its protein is CASSTHGAYEQYF.

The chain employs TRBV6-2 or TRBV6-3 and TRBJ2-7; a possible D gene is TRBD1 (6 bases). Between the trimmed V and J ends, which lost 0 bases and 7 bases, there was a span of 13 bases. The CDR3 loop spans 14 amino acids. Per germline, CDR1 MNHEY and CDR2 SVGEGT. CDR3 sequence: CASSYSRGTGEQYF. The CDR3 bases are TGTGCCAGCAGTTACTCCAGGGGAACAGGAGAGCAGTACTTC.

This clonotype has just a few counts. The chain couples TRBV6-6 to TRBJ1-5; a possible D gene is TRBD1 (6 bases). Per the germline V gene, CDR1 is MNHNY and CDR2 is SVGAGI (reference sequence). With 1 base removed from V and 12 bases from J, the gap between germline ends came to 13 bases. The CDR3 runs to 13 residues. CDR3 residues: CASSYLQGFNQHF. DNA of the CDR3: TGTGCCAGCAGTTACTTACAGGGTTTTAACCAGCATTTT.

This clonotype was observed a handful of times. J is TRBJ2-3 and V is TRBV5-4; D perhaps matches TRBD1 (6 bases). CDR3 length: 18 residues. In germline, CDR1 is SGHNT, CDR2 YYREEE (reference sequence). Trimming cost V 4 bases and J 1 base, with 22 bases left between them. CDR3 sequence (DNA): TGTGCCAGCAGCGCCGAGTCACAGGGTCTGCTAGGCACAGATACGCAGTATTTT. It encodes CASSAESQGLLGTDTQYF.

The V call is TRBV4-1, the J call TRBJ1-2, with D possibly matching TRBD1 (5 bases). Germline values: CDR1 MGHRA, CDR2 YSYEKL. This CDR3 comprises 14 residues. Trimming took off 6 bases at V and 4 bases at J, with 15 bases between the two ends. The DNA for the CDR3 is TGCGCCAGCAGTTCAAACCAGGGTATCTATGGCTACACCTTC. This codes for CASSSNQGIYGYTF.

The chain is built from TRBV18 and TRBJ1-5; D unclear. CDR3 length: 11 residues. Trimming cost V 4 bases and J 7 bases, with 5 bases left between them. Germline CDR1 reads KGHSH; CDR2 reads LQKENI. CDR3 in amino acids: CASSLRQPQHF. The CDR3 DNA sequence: TGTGCCAGCTCACTCAGGCAGCCCCAGCATTTT.

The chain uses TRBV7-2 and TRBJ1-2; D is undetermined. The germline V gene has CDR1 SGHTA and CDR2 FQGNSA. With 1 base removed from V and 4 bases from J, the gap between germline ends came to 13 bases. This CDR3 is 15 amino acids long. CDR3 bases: TGTGCCAGCAGCTTAGACAGAGTTCTTTCCTATGGCTACACCTTC. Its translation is CASSLDRVLSYGYTF.

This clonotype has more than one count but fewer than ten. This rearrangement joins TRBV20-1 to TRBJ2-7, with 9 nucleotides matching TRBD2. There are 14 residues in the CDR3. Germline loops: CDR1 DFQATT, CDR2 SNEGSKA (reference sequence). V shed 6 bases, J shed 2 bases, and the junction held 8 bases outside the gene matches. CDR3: CSALEAGGAYEQYF. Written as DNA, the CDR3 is TGCAGTGCGCTTGAAGCGGGGGGTGCCTACGAGCAGTACTTC.

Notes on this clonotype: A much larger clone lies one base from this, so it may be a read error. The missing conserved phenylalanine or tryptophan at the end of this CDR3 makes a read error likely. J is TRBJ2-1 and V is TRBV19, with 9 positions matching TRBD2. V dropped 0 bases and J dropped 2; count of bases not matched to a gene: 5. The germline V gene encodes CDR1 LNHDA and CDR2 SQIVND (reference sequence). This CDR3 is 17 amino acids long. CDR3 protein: CASSIDLERGAYNEQFS. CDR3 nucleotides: TGTGCCAGTAGTATAGATTTGGAGCGGGGGGCCTACAATGAGCAGTTCTCC.

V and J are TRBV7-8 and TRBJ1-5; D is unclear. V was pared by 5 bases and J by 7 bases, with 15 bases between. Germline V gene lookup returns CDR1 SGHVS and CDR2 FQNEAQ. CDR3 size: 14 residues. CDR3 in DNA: TGTGCCAGCAGCCTCTCCTCTGGGCGACAGCCCCAGCATTTT. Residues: CASSLSSGRQPQHF.

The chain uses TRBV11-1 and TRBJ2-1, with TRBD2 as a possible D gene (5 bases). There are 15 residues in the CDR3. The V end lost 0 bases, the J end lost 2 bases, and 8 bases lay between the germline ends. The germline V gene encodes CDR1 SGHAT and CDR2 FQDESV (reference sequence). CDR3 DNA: TGTGCCAGCAGCTTAGCGACGGGAACCTACAATGAGCAGTTCTTC. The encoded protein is CASSLATGTYNEQFF. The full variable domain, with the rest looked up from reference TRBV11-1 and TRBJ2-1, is EAEVAQSPRYKITEKSQAVAFWCDPISGHATLYWYRQILGQGPELLVQFQDESVVDDSQLPKDRFSAERLKGVDSTLKIQPAELGDSAMYLCASSLATGTYNEQFFGPGTRLTVL.

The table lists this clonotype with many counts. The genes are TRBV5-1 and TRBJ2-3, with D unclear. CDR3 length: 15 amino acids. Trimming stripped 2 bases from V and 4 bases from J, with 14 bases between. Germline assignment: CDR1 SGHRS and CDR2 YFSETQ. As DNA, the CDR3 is TGCGCCAGCAGCTTCACGGACCCTCGAGCAGATACGCAGTATTTT. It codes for CASSFTDPRADTQYF.

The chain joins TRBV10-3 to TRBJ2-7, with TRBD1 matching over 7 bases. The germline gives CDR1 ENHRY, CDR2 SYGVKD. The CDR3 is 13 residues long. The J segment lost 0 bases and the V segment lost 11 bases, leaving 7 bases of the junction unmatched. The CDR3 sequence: CALAGDSSYEQYF. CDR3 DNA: TGTGCCCTGGCAGGGGACAGCTCCTACGAGCAGTACTTC.

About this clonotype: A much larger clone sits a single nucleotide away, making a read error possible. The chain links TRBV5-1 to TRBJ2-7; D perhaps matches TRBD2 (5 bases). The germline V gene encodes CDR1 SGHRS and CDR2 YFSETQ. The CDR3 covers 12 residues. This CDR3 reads CASSRGSYEPYF. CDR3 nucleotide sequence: TGCGCCAGCAGTCGGGGATCCTACGAGCCGTACTTC. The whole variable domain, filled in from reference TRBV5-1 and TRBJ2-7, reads KAGVTQTPRYLIKTRGQQVTLSCSPISGHRSVSWYQQTPGQGLQFLFEYFSETQRNKGNFPGRFSGRQFSNSRSEMNVSTLELGDSALYLCASSRGSYEPYFGPGTRLTVT.

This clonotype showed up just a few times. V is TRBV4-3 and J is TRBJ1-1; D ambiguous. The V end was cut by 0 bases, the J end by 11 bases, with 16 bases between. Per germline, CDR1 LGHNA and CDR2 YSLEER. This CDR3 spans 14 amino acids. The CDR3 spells CASSQDPSGRRAFF. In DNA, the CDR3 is TGCGCCAGCAGCCAAGATCCATCGGGCCGTCGGGCTTTCTTT.

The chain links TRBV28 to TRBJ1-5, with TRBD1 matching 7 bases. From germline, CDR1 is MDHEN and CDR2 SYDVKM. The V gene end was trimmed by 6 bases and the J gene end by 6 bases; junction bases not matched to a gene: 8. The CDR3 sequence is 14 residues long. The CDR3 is CASRVTGRSQPQHF. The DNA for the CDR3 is TGTGCCAGCAGGGTGACAGGGAGGAGTCAGCCCCAGCATTTT.